The 27 T cell receptor beta chains below all came from one sample that was sequenced in a study of long-term antiretroviral therapy in people with HIV. An immunoSEQ assay, version v3.0, was performed at survey level. Sequencing used immunoSEQ multiplex PCR; TCRdb keeps in-frame clones, though not all of them. The sample shows 20,000 to 25,000 clones, 80% to 90% of them seen only once. The starting material was unsorted PBMCs, obtained 2.5 to 2.7 years after starting antiretroviral therapy. The receptor set was obtained from a woman between 45 and 60 years old with HIV.

The rearrangement links TRBV7-2 to TRBJ2-7; 9 bases agree with TRBD2. V was pared by 0 bases and J by 6 bases, with 9 bases of the junction left unmatched. The CDR3 spans 16 residues. Germline V gene lookup returns CDR1 SGHTA and CDR2 FQGNSA. For the CDR3, the DNA is TGTGCCAGCAGCTTAGCTCTGAGCCCTAGCGGGACCGAGCAGTACTTC. Translating gives CASSLALSPSGTEQYF.

The chain uses TRBV11-2 and TRBJ2-1; 11 nucleotides agree with TRBD2. V shed 1 base and J 8 bases; nucleotides not matched to a gene: 7. The CDR3 sequence is 16 residues long. Germline V gene lookup returns CDR1 SGHAT and CDR2 FQNNGV. The CDR3 here is CASSLGVLAGGHEQFF. CDR3 sequence (DNA): TGTGCCAGCAGCTTAGGTGTTCTAGCGGGAGGACATGAGCAGTTCTTC. The full variable domain, completed using reference TRBV11-2 and TRBJ2-1, is EAGVAQSPRYKIIEKRQSVAFWCNPISGHATLYWYQQILGQGPKLLIQFQNNGVVDDSQLPKDRFSAERLKGVDSTLKIQPAKLEDSAVYLCASSLGVLAGGHEQFFGPGTRLTVL.

The table lists this clone with a count of one. The same CDR3 arises from other DNA sequences in this sample as well. The genes are TRBV6-5 and TRBJ2-7; no definite D call. V gave up 0 bases and J gave up 1 base, with 4 bases separating them. Germline-derived CDR1 and CDR2 are MNHEY and SVGAGI. The CDR3 runs to 13 residues. CDR3 bases: TGTGCCAGCAGTTACTCAACTTCCTACGAGCAGTACTTC. The encoded protein is CASSYSTSYEQYF.

The chain joins TRBV4-1 to TRBJ2-3, with 9 bases that match TRBD2. The V gene end was trimmed by 0 bases and the J gene end by 8 bases; junction bases not matched to a gene: 12. Germline V gene lookup returns CDR1 MGHRA and CDR2 YSYEKL. This CDR3 is 17 amino acids long. The CDR3 nucleotides are TGCGCCAGCAGCCAAGATCACAGCGGGGGGCGTTTCGGTACGCAGTATTTT. Translated: CASSQDHSGGRFGTQYF.

V and J are TRBV29-1 and TRBJ1-1, with TRBD1 matching over 7 bases. V dropped 5 bases and J dropped 4; count of bases not matched to a gene: 4. Germline-derived CDR1 and CDR2 are SQVTM and ANQGSEA. The CDR3 runs to 12 residues. The CDR3 bases are TGCAGCGTTCAAGCAGGGGGCACTGAAGCTTTCTTT. Translation: CSVQAGGTEAFF.

The V call is TRBV19, the J call TRBJ1-5; D perhaps matches TRBD1 (5 bases). V was trimmed by 6 bases and J by 6 bases, leaving 18 bases between them. The CDR3 has 15 amino acids. The germline CDR1 and CDR2 sequences are LNHDA and SQIVND (reference sequence). CDR3 in amino acids: CASRNQGSVRQPQHF. Written as DNA, the CDR3 is TGTGCCAGTAGAAATCAGGGATCCGTTCGTCAGCCCCAGCATTTT.

This sequence joins TRBV7-9 and TRBJ2-1; D ambiguous. Trimming pared 7 bases from V and 0 bases from J, leaving 13 bases between. This CDR3 is 15 amino acids long. Germline V gives CDR1 SEHNR, CDR2 FQNEAQ (reference sequence). CDR3 region: CASNDRPSSYNEQFF. The CDR3 nucleotides are TGTGCCAGCAACGATAGACCGTCCTCCTACAATGAGCAGTTCTTC.

This clone has more than one count but fewer than ten. The rearrangement uses TRBV10-3 and TRBJ2-1, with 8 bases matching TRBD2. The germline gives CDR1 ENHRY, CDR2 SYGVKD. The CDR3 covers 16 residues. V shed 0 bases, J shed 8 bases, and the junction held 9 bases outside the gene matches. The CDR3 DNA reads TGTGCCATCAGTGAGTCGACGAGCGGGAGCCATTATGAGCAGTTCTTC. This codes for CAISESTSGSHYEQFF.

J is TRBJ2-7 and V is TRBV4-1; D is ambiguous. Germline V lookup: CDR1 MGHRA, CDR2 YSYEKL. This CDR3 is built from 15 residues. V lost 4 bases to trimming and J lost 3 bases, with 16 bases between them. Written as DNA, the CDR3 is TGCGCCAGCAGCCTGTACGCGATAGGGAACTACGAGCAGTACTTC. As protein: CASSLYAIGNYEQYF.

CDR3 in DNA: TGTGCCAGCAAAACTAGCGGGAGCACAGATACGCAGTATTTT. The encoded protein is CASKTSGSTDTQYF. This sequence joins TRBV2 and TRBJ2-3; TRBD2 agrees at 9 bases. V shed 7 bases, J shed 0 bases, and the junction held 2 bases outside the gene matches. CDR1 and CDR2 (germline): SNHLY, FYNNEI. This CDR3 has 14 residues.

The CDR3 reads CASSQDPTGEYYGYTF. The CDR3, as DNA: TGCGCCAGCAGCCAAGACCCGACAGGGGAATACTATGGCTACACCTTC. This chain joins TRBV4-1 and TRBJ1-2, with TRBD1 matching over 8 bases. CDR3 length: 16 residues. Germline-derived CDR1 and CDR2 are MGHRA and YSYEKL. V lost 0 bases and J lost 3; bases outside the gene matches: 6.

The chain is built from TRBV7-2 and TRBJ1-1; 7 positions match TRBD1. The V segment lost 1 base and the J segment 1 base; nucleotides outside the gene matches: 6. The CDR3 is 16 amino acids. CDR1 is SGHTA, CDR2 FQGNSA, per germline. The CDR3 bases are TGTGCCAGCAGCTTAGGTAGGGGGCTAGGGAACACTGAAGCTTTCTTT. Translated, it gives CASSLGRGLGNTEAFF.

The rearrangement joins TRBV2 to TRBJ1-1; tentatively, D is TRBD1 (6 bases). Germline V gene lookup returns CDR1 SNHLY and CDR2 FYNNEI. Trimming took 4 bases from V and 6 from J, leaving 15 bases between them. CDR3 length: 14 amino acids. CDR3 coding DNA: TGTGCCAGCAGTGGGGGACATCGGGACCCTGAAGCTTTCTTT. Protein sequence: CASSGGHRDPEAFF.

This rearrangement joins TRBV27 to TRBJ2-7; TRBD1 aligns across 8 bases. CDR3 length: 15 residues. The trim removed 4 bases at V and 4 bases at J, leaving 9 bases unmatched. The germline CDR1 and CDR2 sequences are MNHEY and SMNVEV (reference sequence). The CDR3 loop is CASSYQTGAPYEQYF. The CDR3 nucleotides read TGTGCCAGCAGTTATCAGACAGGGGCCCCTTACGAGCAGTACTTC.

The chain is built from TRBV18 and TRBJ1-6; no firm D call. Germline V gives CDR1 KGHSH, CDR2 LQKENI. Trimming took off 9 bases at V and 8 bases at J, with 11 bases between the two ends. The CDR3 loop spans 12 amino acids. The CDR3 DNA follows: TGTGCCAGTCGTAGCGGGGATTCACCCCTCCACTTT. This gives the protein CASRSGDSPLHF.

The table lists this clone with a few counts. The rearrangement links TRBV11-2 to TRBJ1-5, with D perhaps matching TRBD1 (6 bases). CDR3 length: 15 residues. The V end lost 2 bases, the J end lost 3 bases, and 11 bases lay between the germline ends. The germline gives CDR1 SGHAT, CDR2 FQNNGV. This CDR3 reads CASSLFGGPNQPQHF. CDR3 nucleotides: TGTGCCAGCAGCTTATTCGGGGGCCCCAATCAGCCCCAGCATTTT.

J is TRBJ2-1 and V is TRBV25-1; 9 nucleotides align to TRBD1. CDR1 MGHDK and CDR2 SYGVNS come from the germline V gene. Trimming took 6 bases from V and 7 from J; bases not matched to a gene: 4. The CDR3 covers 13 residues. The CDR3 nucleotides are TGTGCCAGCAGACAGGGGGCGCGGAATGAGCAGTTCTTC. Its protein is CASRQGARNEQFF.

The CDR3 spells CASKLGLSTGELFF. Here the CDR3 DNA reads TGTGCCAGCAAGTTGGGGCTTTCCACCGGGGAGCTGTTTTTT. The chain combines TRBV11-2 with TRBJ2-2, with a possible D match to TRBD1 (5 bases). CDR1 is SGHAT, CDR2 FQNNGV, per germline. V was clipped by 7 bases and J by 4 bases, with 13 bases between them. This CDR3 is built from 14 residues. Looking up the rest from reference TRBV11-2 and TRBJ2-2 gives the full variable domain: EAGVAQSPRYKIIEKRQSVAFWCNPISGHATLYWYQQILGQGPKLLIQFQNNGVVDDSQLPKDRFSAERLKGVDSTLKIQPAKLEDSAVYLCASKLGLSTGELFFGEGSRLTVL.

J is TRBJ2-1 and V is TRBV10-2; D is unresolved. V gave up 2 bases and J gave up 7 bases, with 9 bases separating them. CDR3 length: 13 amino acids. Germline loops: CDR1 WSHSY, CDR2 SAAADI. The CDR3 protein is CASSESGRNEQFF. In DNA form, the CDR3 reads TGCGCCAGCAGTGAGAGTGGCCGGAATGAGCAGTTCTTC.

This chain links TRBV7-3 with TRBJ2-1; 16 nucleotides align to TRBD2. The CDR3 has 18 residues. V was pared by 3 bases and J by 0 bases, with 2 bases of the junction left unmatched. Germline values: CDR1 SGHTA, CDR2 FQGTGA. The chain's CDR3 is CASSLGLAGGSSYNEQFF. CDR3 bases: TGTGCCAGCAGCTTGGGACTAGCGGGGGGGAGCTCCTACAATGAGCAGTTCTTC. Full variable domain (outside the CDR3, taken from reference TRBV7-3 and TRBJ2-1): GAGVSQTPSNKVTEKGKYVELRCDPISGHTALYWYRQSLGQGPEFLIYFQGTGAADDSGLPNDRFFAVRPEGSVSTLKIQRTERGDSAVYLCASSLGLAGGSSYNEQFFGPGTRLTVL.

The V gene is TRBV4-3, the J gene TRBJ1-2; D gene unclear. The germline V and J ends were trimmed by 0 bases and 3 bases, with 8 bases remaining between them. CDR3 length: 14 residues. The germline V gene has CDR1 LGHNA and CDR2 YSLEER. CDR3 protein: CASSQEGSYYGYTF. The CDR3 DNA follows: TGCGCCAGCAGCCAAGAGGGCAGTTACTATGGCTACACCTTC.

The chain couples TRBV6-6 to TRBJ1-3; D call uncertain. The CDR3 totals 16 residues. The V and J ends lost 4 bases and 0 bases respectively, with 13 bases between them. The germline V gene has CDR1 MNHNY and CDR2 SVGAGI (reference sequence). CDR3 amino acids: CASSSFSASSGNTIYF. The DNA of the CDR3 is TGTGCCAGCAGTTCGTTTAGCGCGTCCTCTGGAAACACCATATATTTT.

The gene calls are TRBV7-9 and TRBJ2-1; perhaps TRBD2 as D (6 bases). The germline V gene has CDR1 SEHNR and CDR2 FQNEAQ (reference sequence). V lost 6 bases and J 0 bases, leaving 12 bases between the germline ends. This CDR3 contains 15 residues. This chain's CDR3 is CASRLSGSSYNEQFF. The CDR3 region has the DNA TGTGCCAGCAGGCTTAGCGGTAGCTCCTACAATGAGCAGTTCTTC.

This chain joins TRBV7-9 and TRBJ2-2; D is unclear. This CDR3 is built from 14 residues. The germline CDR1 and CDR2 sequences are SEHNR and FQNEAQ (reference sequence). V dropped 0 bases and J dropped 6 bases, with 8 bases sitting between them. This chain's CDR3 is CASSLALEPGELFF. CDR3 coding DNA: TGTGCCAGCAGCTTAGCGCTAGAACCCGGGGAGCTGTTTTTT.

The rearrangement joins TRBV5-4 to TRBJ1-1; D is uncertain. The CDR3 consists of 15 residues. Trimming took 4 bases from V and 5 from J, leaving 18 bases between them. Germline CDR1 SGHNT, CDR2 YYREEE (reference sequence). In DNA form, the CDR3 reads TGTGCCAGCAGCCTAACCGGAGACCCCAGTACTGAAGCTTTCTTT. It codes for CASSLTGDPSTEAFF. The full variable domain, with the rest looked up from reference TRBV5-4 and TRBJ1-1, is ETGVTQSPTHLIKTRGQQVTLRCSSQSGHNTVSWYQQALGQGPQFIFQYYREEENGRGNFPPRFSGLQFPNYSSELNVNALELDDSALYLCASSLTGDPSTEAFFGQGTRLTVV.

This rearrangement joins TRBV5-1 to TRBJ2-7, with TRBD2 matching over 7 bases. J lost 4 bases, V lost 4 bases, and 14 bases had no gene match. This CDR3 has 16 residues. Germline CDR1 is SGHRS and CDR2 is YFSETQ. The CDR3 sequence is CASSPTRLAEQYEQYF. CDR3 nucleotide sequence: TGCGCCAGCAGCCCAACCAGACTAGCAGAACAATACGAGCAGTACTTC.

In its sample, this clone was seen once. The chain couples TRBV28 to TRBJ2-3; 8 bases fit TRBD2. This CDR3 is built from 19 residues. V trimming: 5 bases; J trimming: 2 bases; junction bases outside the gene matches: 18. Germline CDR1 and CDR2: MDHEN and SYDVKM. The CDR3 region is CASSPLGGAGAQPTDTQYF. For the CDR3, the DNA is TGTGCCAGCAGTCCCCTGGGGGGAGCGGGGGCGCAGCCCACAGATACGCAGTATTTT.